The 7 T cell receptor beta chains in this list originate from one sample, sequenced in a study of blood T cell repertoires in COVID-19. Method: immunoSEQ multiplex PCR; TCRdb's copy keeps in-frame clones and lacks some. The repertoire consists of about 210,000 clones, with approximately 90% occurring once and the leading ten covering about 5%. The sequencing sample was made of peripheral blood. These receptors all come from a woman aged 35 to 49 with acute or convalescent COVID-19.

The chain has TRBV5-1 and TRBJ2-5; 7 bases line up with TRBD1. The CDR3 covers 13 residues. Germline-derived CDR1 and CDR2 are SGHRS and YFSETQ. With V trimmed by 4 bases and J by 4 bases, 4 bases remained unmatched. CDR3 protein: CASSKGQSETQYF. CDR3 DNA: TGCGCCAGCAGCAAGGGACAGTCAGAGACCCAGTACTTC.

The gene calls are TRBV5-4 and TRBJ2-5, with 9 bases fitting TRBD2. Trimming at V came to 3 bases and at J to 5 bases, leaving 14 bases not matched to a gene. From germline, CDR1 is SGHNT and CDR2 YYREEE (reference sequence). This CDR3 region has 17 residues. The CDR3 reads CASSWFGGGGALETQYF. The DNA of the CDR3 is TGTGCCAGCAGCTGGTTTGGAGGCGGGGGGGCCTTGGAGACCCAGTACTTC.

This chain connects TRBV24-1 to TRBJ2-5; unclear D gene. The CDR3 is 14 residues long. V was clipped by 4 bases and J by 5 bases, with 13 bases between them. Germline CDR1 and CDR2: KGHDR and SFDVKD. The CDR3 nucleotides read TGTGCCACCAGTGACTCCCTTTCTTCGGAGACCCAGTACTTC. Its translation is CATSDSLSSETQYF.

The gene calls are TRBV29-1 and TRBJ2-3, with D possibly matching TRBD1 (6 bases). The V end was cut by 2 bases, the J end by 4 bases, with 13 bases between. Germline CDR1 SQVTM, CDR2 ANQGSEA. This CDR3 has 14 residues. The CDR3 is CSVENTGPADTQYF. The CDR3 DNA reads as TGCAGCGTTGAAAATACAGGGCCCGCAGATACGCAGTATTTT.

The J gene is TRBJ1-2, the V gene TRBV19; 7 nucleotides align to TRBD1. Germline V gene sequence: CDR1 LNHDA, CDR2 SQIVND (reference sequence). Trimming cost V 4 bases and J 5 bases; bases outside gene matches: 7. This CDR3 region has 14 residues. The CDR3 loop is CASSRRQGLYGYTF. The CDR3 coding sequence is TGTGCCAGTAGTAGGAGACAGGGACTTTATGGCTACACCTTC.

The chain uses TRBV6-5 and TRBJ1-2, with 7 bases matching TRBD1. The CDR3 extends over 12 amino acids. V shed 6 bases and J 8 bases; nucleotides not matched to a gene: 6. The germline V gene has CDR1 MNHEY and CDR2 SVGAGI. CDR3 loop: CASRRDSSGYTF. CDR3 nucleotides: TGTGCCAGCAGGAGGGACAGCAGCGGCTACACCTTC.

V is TRBV4-1 and J is TRBJ2-1, with a weak D call TRBD1 (6 bases). This CDR3 spans 15 amino acids. Germline-derived CDR1 and CDR2 are MGHRA and YSYEKL. V was cut by 4 bases and J by 12 bases, with 22 bases left in between. CDR3 in amino acids: CASSPYQGIIIGQFF. CDR3 bases: TGCGCCAGCAGCCCCTACCAGGGGATAATCATTGGGCAGTTCTTC.